The rows below give T cell receptor beta chains drawn from one sample of a study of CD8+ T cells in alopecia areata. The table came from immunoSEQ multiplex PCR; TCRdb's copy has only in-frame clones and leaves some out. The sample has approximately 150,000 clones; about 67% are singletons. Sequencing was performed on CD8+ T cells sorted from blood, taken at week 0. The receptors here all came from a human donor with alopecia areata. CDR3s include the opening cysteine and the closing phenylalanine or tryptophan. Each record gives: V gene, J gene, CDR3 protein.

v_gene: TRBV29-1
j_gene: TRBJ2-1
CDR3aa: CSVGDGGNEQFF

v_gene: TRBV6-6
j_gene: TRBJ2-3
CDR3aa: CASTLIAPDTQYF

v_gene: TRBV30
j_gene: TRBJ1-2
CDR3aa: CAWSARASNRGLRGYTF

v_gene: TRBV30
j_gene: TRBJ2-3
CDR3aa: CAWSVRDTQYF

v_gene: TRBV2
j_gene: TRBJ1-2
CDR3aa: CASSEVMGDGYTF

v_gene: TRBV6-5
j_gene: TRBJ1-4
CDR3aa: CASSYRGRDEKLFF

v_gene: TRBV4-2
j_gene: TRBJ2-6
CDR3aa: CASSQEGYSSGANVLTF

v_gene: TRBV23-1
j_gene: TRBJ2-1
CDR3aa: CASRGFNLEDGDHNEQFF

v_gene: TRBV6-1
j_gene: TRBJ1-1
CDR3aa: CASSELGTVLGTEAFF

v_gene: TRBV20-1
j_gene: TRBJ1-1
CDR3aa: CSAPLNTEAFF

v_gene: TRBV5-6
j_gene: TRBJ1-2
CDR3aa: CASSPGLGARYGYTF

v_gene: TRBV28
j_gene: TRBJ1-1
CDR3aa: CASSIDRVGTEAFF

v_gene: TRBV9
j_gene: TRBJ1-4
CDR3aa: CASSAEGGRSEKLFF

v_gene: TRBV6-6
j_gene: TRBJ1-4
CDR3aa: CASSYTDGTGEKLFF

v_gene: TRBV9
j_gene: TRBJ2-5
CDR3aa: CASSSQAGETSGVGKTQYF

v_gene: TRBV9
j_gene: TRBJ1-2
CDR3aa: CASSPRGRVYGYTF

v_gene: TRBV10-2
j_gene: TRBJ2-7
CDR3aa: CASLGQGGGYEQYF

v_gene: TRBV2
j_gene: TRBJ1-6
CDR3aa: CASSPPLGIRSPLHF

v_gene: TRBV9
j_gene: TRBJ2-1
CDR3aa: CASSGLAAEQFF

v_gene: TRBV2
j_gene: TRBJ2-2
CDR3aa: CAIRANTGELFF

v_gene: TRBV29-1
j_gene: TRBJ2-3
CDR3aa: CSVGGRRGTDTQYF

v_gene: TRBV9
j_gene: TRBJ1-1
CDR3aa: CASSVSGGEAFF

v_gene: TRBV10-3
j_gene: TRBJ2-1
CDR3aa: CAISERTSASSYNEQFF

v_gene: TRBV7-3
j_gene: TRBJ1-2
CDR3aa: CASSLTGAANYGYTF

v_gene: TRBV4-2
j_gene: TRBJ2-1
CDR3aa: CASSQVSVSGGAYEQFF

v_gene: TRBV6-5
j_gene: TRBJ1-2
CDR3aa: CASRKDRSNYGYTF

v_gene: TRBV19
j_gene: TRBJ2-7
CDR3aa: CASSIIRDRVYEQYF

v_gene: TRBV5-1
j_gene: TRBJ2-7
CDR3aa: CASSLEGGNPYEQYF

v_gene: TRBV7-9
j_gene: TRBJ2-7
CDR3aa: CASSSSSYEQYF

v_gene: TRBV6-1
j_gene: TRBJ2-1
CDR3aa: CASSEVNSAYNEQFF

v_gene: TRBV9
j_gene: TRBJ2-1
CDR3aa: CASSPSGGSYNEQFF

v_gene: TRBV25-1
j_gene: TRBJ2-7
CDR3aa: CASSGTDYEQYF

v_gene: TRBV5-1
j_gene: TRBJ2-3
CDR3aa: CASSLVVSGGTDTQYF

v_gene: TRBV29-1
j_gene: TRBJ1-2
CDR3aa: CSARTGGGSYGYTF

v_gene: TRBV5-1
j_gene: TRBJ1-1
CDR3aa: CASSLGSNTEAFF

v_gene: TRBV29-1
j_gene: TRBJ1-1
CDR3aa: CSVQGNTEAFF

v_gene: TRBV13
j_gene: TRBJ2-3
CDR3aa: CASSLAGRHTDTQYF

v_gene: TRBV29-1
j_gene: TRBJ2-3
CDR3aa: CGGQGTDTQYF

v_gene: TRBV10-3
j_gene: TRBJ2-5
CDR3aa: CAIRDRYDEETQYF

v_gene: TRBV27
j_gene: TRBJ2-5
CDR3aa: CASSFSDSQETQYF

v_gene: TRBV13
j_gene: TRBJ2-5
CDR3aa: CASSPQETQYF

v_gene: TRBV7-8
j_gene: TRBJ1-2
CDR3aa: CASSVDGTGGGGYTF

v_gene: TRBV2
j_gene: TRBJ2-7
CDR3aa: CASMGQGYEQYF

v_gene: TRBV9
j_gene: TRBJ2-5
CDR3aa: CASSATPLPKETQYF

v_gene: TRBV20-1
j_gene: TRBJ1-1
CDR3aa: CSAYVNTEAFF

v_gene: TRBV7-9
j_gene: TRBJ1-2
CDR3aa: CASSYRNYGYTF

v_gene: TRBV29-1
j_gene: TRBJ2-2
CDR3aa: CSVEDPQGVTGELFF

v_gene: TRBV10-3
j_gene: TRBJ1-1
CDR3aa: CAISEKHQGEAFF

v_gene: TRBV5-1
j_gene: TRBJ1-1
CDR3aa: CASSLLISGSGTGTEAFF

v_gene: TRBV30
j_gene: TRBJ2-2
CDR3aa: CAWSVSSAGELFF

v_gene: TRBV30
j_gene: TRBJ1-6
CDR3aa: CAWSPNGLPGSSPLHF

v_gene: TRBV29-1
j_gene: TRBJ2-5
CDR3aa: CSVVLETQYF

v_gene: TRBV11-2
j_gene: TRBJ2-1
CDR3aa: CASSLLIAGHEQFF

v_gene: TRBV30
j_gene: TRBJ2-5
CDR3aa: CAWSVLFTQETQYF

v_gene: TRBV5-6
j_gene: TRBJ1-5
CDR3aa: CASSFGSNQPQHF

v_gene: TRBV25-1
j_gene: TRBJ1-2
CDR3aa: CASLGSDRVNYGYTF

v_gene: TRBV27
j_gene: TRBJ2-7
CDR3aa: CASSLSGTAIEQYF

v_gene: TRBV11-2
j_gene: TRBJ2-3
CDR3aa: CATRQGVGNTQYF